These 17 T cell receptor beta chains came from one sample sequenced in a study of blood T cell repertoires in COVID-19. The table came from immunoSEQ multiplex PCR; TCRdb's copy has only in-frame clones and leaves some out. The table records around 100,000 clones, about 85% of them present only once. Specimen: peripheral blood. These receptor sequences come from a man aged 35 to 55 with acute or convalescent COVID-19.

The chain has TRBV11-2 and TRBJ2-3; D is possibly TRBD1 (5 bases). Germline loops: CDR1 SGHAT, CDR2 FQNNGV. This CDR3 comprises 14 residues. Trimming removed 10 bases at V and 0 bases at J, with 14 bases between. Here the CDR3 reads CATTEPPSTDTQYF. CDR3 coding DNA: TGTGCCACGACAGAGCCCCCTAGCACAGATACGCAGTATTTT.

This clone turned up a few times. The chain has TRBV3-1 (or the pseudogene TRBV3-2) and TRBJ2-3; 7 bases agree with TRBD2. From germline, CDR1 is LGHDT and CDR2 YNNKEL (reference sequence). The trim removed 2 bases at V and 5 bases at J, leaving 7 bases unmatched. The CDR3 has 15 residues. CDR3: CASSQLAGDGDTQYF. For the CDR3, the DNA is TGTGCCAGCAGCCAACTTGCGGGAGATGGAGATACGCAGTATTTT.

The chain joins TRBV7-8 to TRBJ2-1; no reliable D call. Trimming cost V 1 base and J 7 bases, with 8 bases left between them. The germline V gene has CDR1 SGHVS and CDR2 FQNEAQ. CDR3 length: 13 residues. The CDR3 bases are TGTGCCAGCAGCTTAGAGCTGTATAATGAGCAGTTCTTC. This translates into CASSLELYNEQFF.

This clone has a single count. The genes are TRBV21-1 and TRBJ2-7; the table's D call TRBD1 went unverified against the DNA. TRBV21-1 counts as a pseudogene. CDR3 size: 15 residues. Here the CDR3 reads CASSKGRGQGHEQYF. The CDR3 DNA is TGTGCCAGCAGCAAAGGACGGGGACAGGGCCACGAGCAGTACTTC.

This chain links TRBV28 with TRBJ1-2, with D perhaps TRBD1 (6 bases). The germline V gene has CDR1 MDHEN and CDR2 SYDVKM. The CDR3 has 12 amino acids. The germline V and J ends were trimmed by 5 bases and 8 bases, with 12 bases remaining between them. CDR3 amino acids: CASSPGQRGYTF. The CDR3 coding sequence is TGTGCCAGCAGTCCCGGACAGCGCGGCTACACCTTC.

The chain has TRBV7-9 and TRBJ2-5; maybe TRBD2 (6 bases). Germline values: CDR1 SEHNR, CDR2 FQNEAQ (reference sequence). Trimming left V 2 bases short and J 0 bases short, with 13 bases between. The CDR3 loop spans 16 amino acids. The CDR3 nucleotides are TGTGCCAGCAGCTTATTCGGAGGGCCCAACCAAGAGACCCAGTACTTC. Amino acids: CASSLFGGPNQETQYF. Full variable domain (outside the CDR3, taken from reference TRBV7-9 and TRBJ2-5): DTGVSQNPRHKITKRGQNVTFRCDPISEHNRLYWYRQTLGQGPEFLTYFQNEAQLEKSRLLSDRFSAERPKGSFSTLEIQRTEQGDSAMYLCASSLFGGPNQETQYFGPGTRLLVL.

This clone has just one count. The V gene is TRBV7-6, the J gene TRBJ1-1; the D gene is possibly TRBD1 (5 bases). The CDR3 has 14 residues. Germline V gene data show CDR1 as SGHVS and CDR2 as FNYEAQ. V lost 3 bases and J 1 base, leaving 9 bases between the germline ends. The CDR3 bases are TGTGCCAGCAGCTTTCTGACAGAGAACACTGAAGCTTTCTTT. This sequence encodes CASSFLTENTEAFF.

This chain joins TRBV5-1 and TRBJ2-2; TRBD1 aligns across 10 bases. The CDR3 has 15 amino acids. Germline lookup yields CDR1 SGHRS and CDR2 YFSETQ. Unmatched junction bases numbered 10, after V lost 4 bases and J lost 10 bases. DNA for the CDR3: TGCGCCAGCAGCATCACGGGACAGGGGTTAGCGGAGCTGTTTTTT. Its protein is CASSITGQGLAELFF. The variable domain in full, completed from reference TRBV5-1 and TRBJ2-2, reads KAGVTQTPRYLIKTRGQQVTLSCSPISGHRSVSWYQQTPGQGLQFLFEYFSETQRNKGNFPGRFSGRQFSNSRSEMNVSTLELGDSALYLCASSITGQGLAELFFGEGSRLTVL.

Turning to this clone: Other DNA sequences within the sample encode an identical CDR3. V is TRBV5-1 and J is TRBJ2-5; no reliable D call. CDR1 is SGHRS, CDR2 YFSETQ, per germline. This CDR3 region has 14 residues. Trimming removed 0 bases from V and 2 bases from J, with 8 bases in between. The CDR3 nucleotides read TGCGCCAGCAGCTTGGGGTCAGGTCAAGAGACCCAGTACTTC. It specifies CASSLGSGQETQYF.

The V gene is TRBV29-1, the J gene TRBJ2-7; TRBD2 matches at 12 bases. Trimming took 5 bases from V and 1 from J; bases not matched to a gene: 6. CDR3 length: 15 residues. Per the germline V gene, CDR1 is SQVTM and CDR2 is ANQGSEA. CDR3 in DNA: TGCAGCGTTAGGCGACTAGCGGGAGAATCCTACGAGCAGTACTTC. Translated, it gives CSVRRLAGESYEQYF.

The gene calls are TRBV2 and TRBJ2-5, with D hard to call. Germline V gene sequence: CDR1 SNHLY, CDR2 FYNNEI. V lost 3 bases and J lost 0, with 5 bases in between. The CDR3 has 13 residues. As DNA, the CDR3 is TGTGCCAGCAGTGATAACAACCAAGAGACCCAGTACTTC. The encoded protein is CASSDNNQETQYF.

The chain links TRBV27 to TRBJ2-2; 8 nucleotides align to TRBD2. CDR3 size: 16 residues. Trimming took 2 bases from V and 2 from J; bases not matched to a gene: 4. CDR1 is MNHEY, CDR2 SMNVEV, per germline (reference sequence). CDR3 sequence reads: CASSLGLAINTGELFF. The CDR3, as DNA: TGTGCCAGCAGTTTAGGACTAGCCATCAACACCGGGGAGCTGTTTTTT.

J is TRBJ2-1 and V is TRBV27; no definite D call. V lost 6 bases and J lost 7, with 16 bases in between. This CDR3 has 14 residues. CDR1 and CDR2 from the germline V gene are MNHEY and SMNVEV (reference sequence). The CDR3: CASSIPPHVNEQFF. The CDR3 DNA reads as TGTGCCAGCAGCATACCGCCACACGTGAATGAGCAGTTCTTC.

The rearrangement links TRBV4-3 to TRBJ2-3; 10 nucleotides match TRBD2. With V trimmed by 4 bases and J by 13 bases, 8 bases remained unmatched. The V gene's germline CDR1 is LGHNA and CDR2 YSLEER. The CDR3 is 13 residues long. The CDR3 DNA reads TGCGCCAGCAGCCGCCCACTAGCGGGGCTGAAGTATTTT. Protein: CASSRPLAGLKYF.

The V and J genes are TRBV5-6 and TRBJ2-2, with TRBD1 identical over 7 bases. Germline V gene lookup returns CDR1 SGHDT and CDR2 YYEEEE. This CDR3 contains 16 residues. Trimming cost V 7 bases and J 2 bases; bases outside gene matches: 11. CDR3 in amino acids: CASSSYGTANTGELFF. The CDR3 nucleotides are TGTGCCAGCTCTTCATACGGGACAGCCAACACCGGGGAGCTGTTTTTT. The variable domain in full, with the rest retrieved from reference TRBV5-6 and TRBJ2-2, is DAGVTQSPTHLIKTRGQQVTLRCSPKSGHDTVSWYQQALGQGPQFIFQYYEEEERQRGNFPDRFSGHQFPNYSSELNVNALLLGDSALYLCASSSYGTANTGELFFGEGSRLTVL.

The chain carries TRBV5-5 and TRBJ2-1; 9 bases are a match to TRBD1. Germline-derived CDR1 and CDR2 are SGHKS and YYEKEE (reference sequence). V gave up 4 bases and J gave up 7 bases; unmatched junction bases: 6. The CDR3 loop spans 14 amino acids. The CDR3 coding sequence is TGTGCCAGCAGCATAGGACAGGGGCGGAATGAGCAGTTCTTC. Translating gives CASSIGQGRNEQFF.

V usage is TRBV5-1 and J usage is TRBJ2-5, with 9 bases that match TRBD2. The CDR3 contains 15 residues. The germline V gene has CDR1 SGHRS and CDR2 YFSETQ. Unmatched junction bases numbered 9, after V lost 5 bases and J lost 4 bases. The CDR3 nucleotides are TGCGCCAGCAGGCCAACCGGGACTAGCTTAGAGACCCAGTACTTC. It specifies CASRPTGTSLETQYF.